These 18 T cell receptor beta chains share one sample of origin, sequenced in a study of T-cell reconstitution after alpha-beta-depleted transplantation in children. The TCRbeta library incorporated unique molecular identifiers. TCRdb independently ran MiXCR on the PCR reads; one entry per CDR3 protein. The table records approximately 85,000 distinct CDR3 sequences, around 14% of them present only once. Sequences were derived from PBMCs, mostly from graft donor cells, sampled 180 days after TCRalphabeta/CD19-depleted stem cell transplant. All receptors derive from a male patient between 2 and 10 years old who had a stem cell transplant for acute lymphoblastic leukemia, so the T cells may come from the graft donor.

The chain is built from TRBV4-3 and TRBJ1-6; 10 bases align to TRBD1. CDR1 and CDR2 (germline): LGHNA, YSLEER. V shed 4 bases, J shed 5 bases, and the junction held 5 bases outside the gene matches. The CDR3 is made up of 16 amino acids. The CDR3 loop is CASSRYDRGHNSPLHF. CDR3 sequence (DNA): TGCGCCAGCAGCCGCTACGACAGGGGGCATAATTCACCCCTCCACTTT.

The sample holds many counts of this clonotype. The chain combines TRBV27 with TRBJ1-5; weak D call: TRBD1 (5 bases). Germline CDR1 MNHEY, CDR2 SMNVEV (reference sequence). Trimming shortened V by 3 bases and J by 9 bases, and 12 bases separated the two germline ends. This CDR3 spans 13 amino acids. Written as DNA, the CDR3 is TGTGCCAGCAGTTTGGGCGGGGGTCGGCCCCAGCATTTT. Translation: CASSLGGGRPQHF.

This clonotype was seen more than once but under ten times. The chain links TRBV28 to TRBJ1-4; possibly TRBD1 for D (6 bases). Trimming shortened V by 5 bases and J by 4 bases, and 14 bases separated the two germline ends. Germline V gene sequence: CDR1 MDHEN, CDR2 SYDVKM. The CDR3 spans 15 residues. In nucleotides, the CDR3 is TGTGCCAGCAGTCGCCATAGGACAGTTAATGAAAAACTGTTTTTT. Its translation is CASSRHRTVNEKLFF.

This clonotype was seen only a few times. The chain couples TRBV2 to TRBJ2-7; tentative D call: TRBD2 (5 bases). Germline V gene sequence: CDR1 SNHLY, CDR2 FYNNEI. With 2 bases removed from V and 2 bases from J, the gap between germline ends came to 16 bases. CDR3 size: 16 residues. CDR3 sequence reads: CASSEIKWESTYEQYF. For the CDR3, the DNA is TGTGCCAGCAGTGAAATAAAGTGGGAGAGTACCTACGAGCAGTACTTC.

This clonotype occurred a few times. The rearrangement links TRBV20-1 to TRBJ2-3; D might be TRBD1 or TRBD2, each matching 5 bases. The CDR3 is 13 amino acids. The V end was cut by 6 bases, the J end by 2 bases, with 12 bases between. Germline lookup yields CDR1 DFQATT and CDR2 SNEGSKA (reference sequence). CDR3 residues: CSAQPGATDTQYF. In DNA, the CDR3 is TGCAGTGCGCAGCCCGGGGCCACAGATACGCAGTATTTT.

The sample holds a few counts of this clonotype. This chain connects TRBV20-1 to TRBJ2-3, with 15 bases matching TRBD2. The V segment lost 6 bases and the J segment 6 bases; nucleotides outside the gene matches: 13. CDR1 and CDR2 (germline): DFQATT, SNEGSKA (reference sequence). CDR3 length: 17 residues. The CDR3 DNA reads as TGCAGTGCAAGGACTAGCGGGAGGGCCTTTCATTTGGATACGCAGTATTTT. Translating gives CSARTSGRAFHLDTQYF.

The CDR3 spells CASSSPGQGENYGYTF. The CDR3 bases are TGTGCCAGCAGTTCCCCGGGACAGGGAGAAAACTATGGCTACACCTTC. This chain connects TRBV28 to TRBJ1-2; 9 bases align to TRBD1. Trimming at V came to 4 bases and at J to 2 bases, leaving 8 bases not matched to a gene. In germline, CDR1 is MDHEN, CDR2 SYDVKM. The CDR3 has 16 amino acids.

In its sample, this clonotype was seen a few times. The V gene is TRBV28, the J gene TRBJ2-1; TRBD2 matches 9 bases. Per the germline V gene, CDR1 is MDHEN and CDR2 is SYDVKM. The CDR3 runs 13 residues. V gave up 7 bases and J gave up 8 bases; unmatched junction bases: 6. CDR3 coding DNA: TGTGCCAGCAAGACTAGCGGACAAGATGAGCAGTTCTTC. It specifies CASKTSGQDEQFF.

The rearrangement links TRBV19 to TRBJ2-7; a possible D gene is TRBD1 (6 bases). The CDR3 length is 15 residues. Germline CDR1 LNHDA, CDR2 SQIVND (reference sequence). Trimming removed 5 bases at V and 6 bases at J, with 20 bases between. This CDR3 is CASSRTARVPGEQYF. The CDR3 coding sequence is TGTGCCAGTAGTCGGACAGCGAGGGTCCCAGGCGAGCAGTACTTC.

The chain couples TRBV11-2 to TRBJ2-1, with D hard to call. V lost 3 bases, J lost 8 bases, and 11 bases lay in between. Germline CDR1 is SGHAT and CDR2 is FQNNGV. This CDR3 is 13 amino acids long. The CDR3 DNA sequence: TGTGCCAGCAGCTTGACGCAGAAGGATGAGCAGTTCTTC. Translation gives CASSLTQKDEQFF.

The V gene is TRBV9, the J gene TRBJ2-2; D perhaps matches TRBD1 (6 bases). Germline CDR1 reads SGDLS; CDR2 reads YYNGEE. The CDR3 consists of 13 residues. V shed 3 bases and J shed 7 bases, with 10 bases lying between them. CDR3 loop: CASSARGNGELFF. CDR3 in DNA: TGTGCCAGCAGCGCGAGGGGGAACGGGGAGCTGTTTTTT.

This clonotype was picked up a small number of times. The chain uses TRBV7-2 and TRBJ2-5; perhaps TRBD1 as D (5 bases). CDR1 is SGHTA and CDR2 is FQGNSA in the germline V gene. The CDR3 sequence is 13 residues long. Trimming cost V 3 bases and J 3 bases, with 8 bases left between them. CDR3 sequence reads: CASSFSREETQYF. CDR3 DNA: TGTGCCAGCAGCTTTTCCAGGGAAGAGACCCAGTACTTC. Filled out from reference TRBV7-2 and TRBJ2-5, the complete variable domain reads GAGVSQSPSNKVTEKGKDVELRCDPISGHTALYWYRQSLGQGLEFLIYFQGNSAPDKSGLPSDRFSAERTGGSVSTLTIQRTQQEDSAVYLCASSFSREETQYFGPGTRLLVL.

Written as DNA, the CDR3 is TGTGCCACCAGTGATACAACGCGGGGGGTAGTTCAGCCCCAGCATTTT. This codes for CATSDTTRGVVQPQHF. J is TRBJ1-5 and V is TRBV24-1; possible D gene TRBD1, 5 bases. Germline loops: CDR1 KGHDR, CDR2 SFDVKD. CDR3 length: 16 amino acids. V shed 3 bases and J shed 6 bases, with 17 bases lying between them.

This chain links TRBV5-1 with TRBJ2-2, with D tentatively TRBD1 (6 bases). Germline assignment: CDR1 SGHRS and CDR2 YFSETQ. The CDR3 loop spans 14 amino acids. V was shortened by 7 bases and J by 3 bases, with 13 bases between the two germline ends. Here the CDR3 reads CASGGPGDTGELFF. The CDR3 nucleotides are TGCGCCAGCGGCGGGCCAGGGGACACCGGGGAGCTGTTTTTT.

A few counts support this clonotype. This chain connects TRBV7-7 to TRBJ2-3; D is uncertain. The germline gives CDR1 SSHAT, CDR2 FNYEAQ (reference sequence). The CDR3 is 15 residues long. Trimming shortened V by 2 bases and J by 3 bases, and 12 bases separated the two germline ends. The CDR3 DNA follows: TGTGCCAGCAGCTTAACTGGTCTGGTGACAGATACGCAGTATTTT. Translated, it gives CASSLTGLVTDTQYF.

The chain uses TRBV29-1 and TRBJ2-7; D is unresolved. CDR1 and CDR2 (germline): SQVTM, ANQGSEA. The CDR3 contains 13 residues. V shed 2 bases and J shed 2 bases, with 10 bases lying between them. CDR3 protein: CSVEKQLPYEQYF. The CDR3 DNA is TGCAGCGTTGAAAAACAGCTCCCCTACGAGCAGTACTTC.

This clonotype was found a few times. The CDR3 sequence is CASSLRTSGVLLTDTQYF. The CDR3 DNA follows: TGTGCCAGCAGCTTACGGACTAGCGGGGTCCTCCTCACAGATACGCAGTATTTT. The chain carries TRBV11-2 and TRBJ2-3; TRBD2 matches at 12 bases. The junction had 8 bases not matched to a gene; V was cut back by 2 bases and J by 2 bases. CDR3 length equals 18 residues. Germline CDR1 SGHAT, CDR2 FQNNGV.

About this clonotype itself: The CDR3 end shows no conserved phenylalanine or tryptophan, and so a read error is likely. V is TRBV4-3 and J is TRBJ2-6; D may correspond to TRBD1 or TRBD2 (5 bases each). The CDR3 is made up of 16 amino acids. Germline-derived CDR1 and CDR2 are LGHNA and YSLEER. CDR3 nucleotide sequence: TGCGCCAGCAGCCGCGAATACGACTCTGGGACCAACATCCTGACTTCC. This encodes CASSREYDSGTNILTS.